The rows below give T cell receptor beta chains drawn from one sample of a study of blood T cell repertoires in COVID-19. TCRdb keeps only in-frame clones here, not all; method: immunoSEQ multiplex PCR. The sample contains about 380,000 clones, roughly 87% of which appear only once. The sequencing sample was made of PBMCs or T cells enriched from blood (not recorded which). These receptors were taken from a woman aged 25 to 39 who had recovered from COVID-19. The CDR3 runs from the conserved cysteine through the conserved F or W. The D gene is left open where the match is weak. The listing skips clone size in some rows; elsewhere it reads once, few, many or a size class.

j_call,clone_size,d_call,v_call,cdr3_aa,cdr3_nt
TRBJ2-1,-,-,TRBV5-1,CASSLALANEQFF,TGCGCCAGCAGCTTGGCTCTAGCGAATGAGCAGTTCTTC
TRBJ2-7,-,TRBD1,TRBV6-5,CASSYSGTGQYEQYF,TGTGCCAGCAGTTACTCGGGGACAGGGCAATACGAGCAGTACTTC
TRBJ2-7,few,TRBD2,TRBV6-5,CASSYGTSGGYEQYF,TGTGCCAGCAGTTACGGAACTAGCGGGGGATACGAGCAGTACTTC
TRBJ2-3,-,TRBD2,TRBV5-1,CASSLVSGSLDTQYF,TGCGCCAGCAGCTTGGTTAGCGGGAGTCTGGATACGCAGTATTTT
TRBJ2-1,-,-,TRBV19,CASSIYRDFSSYNEQFF,TGTGCCAGTAGTATTTACCGGGACTTTAGCTCCTACAATGAGCAGTTCTTC
TRBJ1-5,-,TRBD1,TRBV27,CASSSIGGGQPQHF,TGTGCCAGCAGTTCGATAGGGGGCGGGCAGCCCCAGCATTTT
TRBJ1-2,-,TRBD1,TRBV6-5,CASSQGAFNYGYTF,TGTGCCAGCAGTCAGGGGGCGTTTAACTATGGCTACACCTTC
TRBJ2-1,-,TRBD2,TRBV2,CASRGGTSGIGEQFF,TGTGCCAGCAGGGGGGGGACTAGCGGGATTGGTGAGCAGTTCTTC
TRBJ1-5,-,-,TRBV2,CASKSLRNQPQHF,TGTGCCAGCAAGAGTTTACGGAATCAGCCCCAGCATTTT
TRBJ2-5,once,TRBD2,TRBV2,CASRIGLAGGPGETQYF,TGTGCCAGCAGGATTGGACTAGCGGGAGGGCCTGGGGAGACCCAGTACTTC
TRBJ2-1,-,-,TRBV18,CASSPPGASYNEQFF,TGTGCCAGCTCACCACCGGGGGCCTCCTACAATGAGCAGTTCTTC
TRBJ2-2,-,TRBD2,TRBV30,CAWTGAGITGELFF,TGTGCCTGGACAGGAGCGGGGATAACCGGGGAGCTGTTTTTT